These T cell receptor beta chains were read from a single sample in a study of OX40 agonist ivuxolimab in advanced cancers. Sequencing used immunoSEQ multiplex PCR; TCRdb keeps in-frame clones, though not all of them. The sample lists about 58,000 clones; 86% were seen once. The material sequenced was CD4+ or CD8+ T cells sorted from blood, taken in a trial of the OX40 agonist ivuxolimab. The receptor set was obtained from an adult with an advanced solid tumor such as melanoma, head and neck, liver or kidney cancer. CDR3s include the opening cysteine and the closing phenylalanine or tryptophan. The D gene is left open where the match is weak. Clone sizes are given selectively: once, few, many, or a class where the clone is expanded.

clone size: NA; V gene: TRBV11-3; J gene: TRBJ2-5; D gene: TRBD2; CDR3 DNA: TGTGCCAGCAGCTTAAATAGCGGGGTCCGGGAGACCCAGTACTTC; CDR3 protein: CASSLNSGVRETQYF
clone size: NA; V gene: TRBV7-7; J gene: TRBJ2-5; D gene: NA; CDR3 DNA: TGTGCTAGCAGCGGACACAGGTTTGAGACCCAGTACTTC; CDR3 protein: CASSGHRFETQYF
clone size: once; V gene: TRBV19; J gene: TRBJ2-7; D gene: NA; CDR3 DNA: TGTGCCAGTAGTCTTCGGGACACTGCGACCGAGCAGTACTTC; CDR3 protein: CASSLRDTATEQYF
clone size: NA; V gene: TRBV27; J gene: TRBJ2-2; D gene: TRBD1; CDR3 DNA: TGTGCCAGCAGTTTAAAGGGACAGGGGAACACCGGGGAGCTGTTTTTT; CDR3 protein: CASSLKGQGNTGELFF
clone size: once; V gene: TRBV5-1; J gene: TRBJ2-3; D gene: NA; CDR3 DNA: TGCGCCAGCAGCTTGGTTGTGGGGATCCAAATCCGTACGCAGTATTTT; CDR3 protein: CASSLVVGIQIRTQYF
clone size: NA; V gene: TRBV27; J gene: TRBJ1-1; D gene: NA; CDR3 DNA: TGTGCCAGCAGTCCGCGTGTGGGGGCCCCAAAGAGGGACACTGAAGCTTTCTTT; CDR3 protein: CASSPRVGAPKRDTEAFF
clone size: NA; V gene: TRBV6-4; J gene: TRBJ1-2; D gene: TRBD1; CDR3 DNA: TGTGCCAGCAGTGAATCCGGGACAGGGAACTATGGCTACACCTTC; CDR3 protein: CASSESGTGNYGYTF
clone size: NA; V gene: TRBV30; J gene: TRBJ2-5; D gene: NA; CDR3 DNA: TGTGCGTTAACTCCGGGTAACACGGCGACCCAGTACTTC; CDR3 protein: CALTPGNTATQYF
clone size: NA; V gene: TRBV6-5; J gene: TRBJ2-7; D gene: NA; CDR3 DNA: TGTGCCAGCACGCACCGCTACGAGCAGTACTTC; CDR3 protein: CASTHRYEQYF
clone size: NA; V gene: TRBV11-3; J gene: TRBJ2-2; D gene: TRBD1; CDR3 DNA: TGTGCCAGCAGCTTGGACAGGGGGCCTGGGGAGCTGTTTTTT; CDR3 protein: CASSLDRGPGELFF
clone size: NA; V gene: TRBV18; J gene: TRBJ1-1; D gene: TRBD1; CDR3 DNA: TGTGCCAGCTCACCACTTGGGGCAGGGGGCAACACTGAAGCTTTCTTT; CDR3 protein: CASSPLGAGGNTEAFF
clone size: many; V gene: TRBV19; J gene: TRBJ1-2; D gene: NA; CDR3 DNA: TGTGCCAGTCTGCAGGGGTTGCATGGCTACACCTTC; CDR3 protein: CASLQGLHGYTF
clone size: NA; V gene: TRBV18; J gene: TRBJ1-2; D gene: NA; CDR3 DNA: TGTGCCAGCTCACTCACTTGGGACACCTCAAACTATGGCTACACCTTC; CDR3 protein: CASSLTWDTSNYGYTF
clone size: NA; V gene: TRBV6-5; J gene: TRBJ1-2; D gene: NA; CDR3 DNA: TGTGCCAGCAGTTCCCCACAGGGTTTGGACTATGGCTACACCTTC; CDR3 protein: CASSSPQGLDYGYTF
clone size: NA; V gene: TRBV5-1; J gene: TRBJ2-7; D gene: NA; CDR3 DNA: TGCGCCAGCAGCTTGTCCGGGACCGAGACCTACGAGCAGTACTTC; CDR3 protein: CASSLSGTETYEQYF
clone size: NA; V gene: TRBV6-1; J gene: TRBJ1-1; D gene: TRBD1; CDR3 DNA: TGTGCCAGCAGTCTTGGACAGGACTCTTTCTTT; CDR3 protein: CASSLGQDSFF
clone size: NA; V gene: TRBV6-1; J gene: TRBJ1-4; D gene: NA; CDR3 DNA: TGTGCCAGCAGGACCTCACAGGGATTGAGTGAAAAACTGTTTTTT; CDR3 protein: CASRTSQGLSEKLFF
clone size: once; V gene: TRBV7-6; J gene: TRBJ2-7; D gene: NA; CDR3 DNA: TGTGCCAGCAGCTCCGATTCCCGCGAGCAGTACTTC; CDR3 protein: CASSSDSREQYF
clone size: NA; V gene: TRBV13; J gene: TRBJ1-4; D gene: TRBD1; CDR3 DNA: TGTGCCAGCAGCTATGGGGCCAGGGGGGCAACTAATGAAAAACTGTTTTTT; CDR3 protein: CASSYGARGATNEKLFF
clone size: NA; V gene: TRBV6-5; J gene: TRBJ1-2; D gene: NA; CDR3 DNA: TGTGCCAGCAGAAACGACAGGAACTATGGCTACACCTTC; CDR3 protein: CASRNDRNYGYTF
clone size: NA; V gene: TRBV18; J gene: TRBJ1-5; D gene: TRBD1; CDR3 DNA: TGTGCCAGCTCAACAGGGGAGGTTCAGCCCCAGCATTTT; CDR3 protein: CASSTGEVQPQHF
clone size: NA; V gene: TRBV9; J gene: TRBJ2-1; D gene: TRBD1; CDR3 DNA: TGTGCCAGCAGCGTAGGCACAGGGGCCCCGAATGAGCAGTTCTTC; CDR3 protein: CASSVGTGAPNEQFF
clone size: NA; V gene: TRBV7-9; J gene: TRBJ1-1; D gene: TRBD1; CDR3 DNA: TGTGCCAGCAGCTTAGCGGACAGGGAGGGCACTGAAGCTTTCTTT; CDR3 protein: CASSLADREGTEAFF
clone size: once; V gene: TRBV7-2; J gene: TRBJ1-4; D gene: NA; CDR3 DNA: TGTGCCAGCAGCTTGGGGGGGAATGAAAAACTGTTTTTT; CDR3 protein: CASSLGGNEKLFF
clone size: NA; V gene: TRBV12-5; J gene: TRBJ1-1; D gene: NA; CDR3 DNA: TGTGCTAGTGGTTTGGTACTCAGCCCAAACACTGAAGCTTTCTTT; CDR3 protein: CASGLVLSPNTEAFF
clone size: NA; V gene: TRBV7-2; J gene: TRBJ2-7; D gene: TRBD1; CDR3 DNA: TGTGCCAGCAGCTCCACCGGGACAGGGGACTACGAGCAGTACTTC; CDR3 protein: CASSSTGTGDYEQYF
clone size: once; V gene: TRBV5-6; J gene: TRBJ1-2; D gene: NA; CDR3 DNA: TGTGCCAGCAGCCATGAGAGGCGCTACACCTTC; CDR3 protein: CASSHERRYTF
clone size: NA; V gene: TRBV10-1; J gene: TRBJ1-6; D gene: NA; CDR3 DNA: TGCGCCAGCAGTGGAGAATCTGTTAATTCACCCCTCCACTTT; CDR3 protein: CASSGESVNSPLHF
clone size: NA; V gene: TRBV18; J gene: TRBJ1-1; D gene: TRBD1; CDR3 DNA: TGTGCCAGCTCACCCCAGACAGGGCGGGATCGAAACACTGAAGCTTTCTTT; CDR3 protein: CASSPQTGRDRNTEAFF
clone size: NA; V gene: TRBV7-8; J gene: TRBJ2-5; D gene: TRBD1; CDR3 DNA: TGTGCCAGCAGCTTAGGGACAGGGATTGGAGAGACCCAGTACTTC; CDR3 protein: CASSLGTGIGETQYF
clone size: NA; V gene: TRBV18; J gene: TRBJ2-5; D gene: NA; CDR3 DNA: TGTGCCAGCTCACGGGCGGACCGAGAGACCCAGTACTTC; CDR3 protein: CASSRADRETQYF
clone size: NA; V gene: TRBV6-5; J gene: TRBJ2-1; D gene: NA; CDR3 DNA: TGTGCCAGCAGTTCTTTCCGGGGGGCATTTTACAATGAGCAGTTCTTC; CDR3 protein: CASSSFRGAFYNEQFF
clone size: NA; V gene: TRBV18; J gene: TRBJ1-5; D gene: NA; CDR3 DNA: TGTGCCAGCTCGGCAGGCCCGAAGGAGCCCCAGCATTTT; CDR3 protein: CASSAGPKEPQHF
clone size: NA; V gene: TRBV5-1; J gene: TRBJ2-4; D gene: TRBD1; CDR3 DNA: TGCGCCAGCAGCGCCTCCGGGACAGGCCTAGCCAAAAACATTCAGTACTTC; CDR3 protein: CASSASGTGLAKNIQYF